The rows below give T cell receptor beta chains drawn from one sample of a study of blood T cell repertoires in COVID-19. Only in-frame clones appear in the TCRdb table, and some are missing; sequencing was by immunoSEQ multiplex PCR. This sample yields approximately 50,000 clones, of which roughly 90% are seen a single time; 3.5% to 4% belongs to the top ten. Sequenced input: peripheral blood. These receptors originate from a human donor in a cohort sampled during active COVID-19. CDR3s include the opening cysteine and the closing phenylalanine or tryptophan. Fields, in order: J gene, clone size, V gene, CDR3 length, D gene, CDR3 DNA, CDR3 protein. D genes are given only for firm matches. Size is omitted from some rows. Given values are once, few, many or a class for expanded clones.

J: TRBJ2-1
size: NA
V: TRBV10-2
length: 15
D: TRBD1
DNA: TGCGCCAGCACCCGAGGACAGGGGTCCTACAATGAGCAGTTCTTC
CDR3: CASTRGQGSYNEQFF

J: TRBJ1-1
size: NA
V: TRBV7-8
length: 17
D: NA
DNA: TGTGCCAGCAGCTTATGGGCGCGGTCAGGGGAAAACACTGAAGCTTTCTTT
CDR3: CASSLWARSGENTEAFF

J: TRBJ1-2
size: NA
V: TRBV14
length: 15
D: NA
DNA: TGTGCCAGCAGCCAGGCGCTTCTACCGGGCTATGGCTACACCTTC
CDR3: CASSQALLPGYGYTF

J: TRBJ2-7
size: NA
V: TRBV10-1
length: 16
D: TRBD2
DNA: TGCGCCAGCAGTGAGTCGGGTAGCGGGAAATCCGCGAAACAGTACTTC
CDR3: CASSESGSGKSAKQYF

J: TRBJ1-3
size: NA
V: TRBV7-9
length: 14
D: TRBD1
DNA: TGTGCCAGCAGCCTACAGGGGATTAGAAACACCATATATTTT
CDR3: CASSLQGIRNTIYF

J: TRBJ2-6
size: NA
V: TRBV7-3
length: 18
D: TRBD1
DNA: TGTGCCAGCAGCATACAGGGGGCTGGGGGCTCTGGGGCCAACGTCCTGACTTTC
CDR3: CASSIQGAGGSGANVLTF

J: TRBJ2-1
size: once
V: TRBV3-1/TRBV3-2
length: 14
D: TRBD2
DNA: TGTGCCAGCAGCCAGACTAGCGGGAGTTATGAGCAGTTCTTC
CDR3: CASSQTSGSYEQFF

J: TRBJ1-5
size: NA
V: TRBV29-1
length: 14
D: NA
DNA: TGCAGCGTTGCGAGCGGACCGGGCAATCAGCCCCAGCATTTT
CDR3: CSVASGPGNQPQHF

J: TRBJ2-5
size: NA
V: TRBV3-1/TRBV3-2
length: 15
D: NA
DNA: TGTGCCAGCAGCCAAGTGACAGGCCGACAAGAGACCCAGTACTTC
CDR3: CASSQVTGRQETQYF

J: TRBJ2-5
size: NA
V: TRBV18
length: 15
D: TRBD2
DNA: TGTGCCAGCTTATGGACTAGCGGGATCCAAGAGACCCAGTACTTC
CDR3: CASLWTSGIQETQYF

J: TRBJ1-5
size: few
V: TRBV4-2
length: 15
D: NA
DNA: TGTGCCAGCAGCCAAGATTGGCGGGGGGTTAAGCCCCAGCATTTT
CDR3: CASSQDWRGVKPQHF

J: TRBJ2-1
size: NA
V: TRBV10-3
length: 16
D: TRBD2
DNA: TGTGCCATCAGTGCTTCCGGGACTAGCGGGAGGGCCGAGCAGTTCTTC
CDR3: CAISASGTSGRAEQFF

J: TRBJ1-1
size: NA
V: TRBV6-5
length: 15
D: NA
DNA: TGTGCCAGCACCTGGGGGGGCAACCTGAACACTGAAGCTTTCTTT
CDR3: CASTWGGNLNTEAFF

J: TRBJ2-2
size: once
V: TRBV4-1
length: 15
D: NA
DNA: TGCGCCAGCAGCCAAGAGGAGGTGAACACCGGGGAGCTGTTTTTT
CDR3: CASSQEEVNTGELFF

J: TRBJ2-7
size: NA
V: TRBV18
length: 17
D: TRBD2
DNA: TGTGCCAGCTCACCACCCCTCGGACTAGCGGGGGGGTGGGAGCAGTACTTC
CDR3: CASSPPLGLAGGWEQYF

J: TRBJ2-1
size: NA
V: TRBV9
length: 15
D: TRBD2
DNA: TGTGCCAGCAGCGATAGCGGGAGGGCTTACAATGAGCAGTTCTTC
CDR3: CASSDSGRAYNEQFF

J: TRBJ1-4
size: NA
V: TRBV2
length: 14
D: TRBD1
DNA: TGTGCCAGCAGTTCGGACAGGGGGGAAGAAAAACTGTTTTTT
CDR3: CASSSDRGEEKLFF

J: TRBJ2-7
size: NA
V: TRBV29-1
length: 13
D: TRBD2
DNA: TGCAGCGTCGCAAGCGGGAGCCACTACGAGCAGTACTTC
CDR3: CSVASGSHYEQYF

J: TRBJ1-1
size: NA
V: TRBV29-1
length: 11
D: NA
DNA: TGCAGCGTTCGAGTGAACACTGAAGCTTTCTTT
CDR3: CSVRVNTEAFF

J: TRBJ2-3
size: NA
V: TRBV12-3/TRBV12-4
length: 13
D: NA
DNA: TGTGCCAGCAGTTTACTGACTTCAGATACGCAGTATTTT
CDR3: CASSLLTSDTQYF

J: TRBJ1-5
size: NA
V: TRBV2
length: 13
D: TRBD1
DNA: TGTGCCAGCAGTCGGACAGGGGATCAGCCCCAGCATTTT
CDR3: CASSRTGDQPQHF

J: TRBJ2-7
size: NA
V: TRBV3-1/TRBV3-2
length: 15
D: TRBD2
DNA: TGTGCCAGCAGCCAAGTCCCGGGAGGAGGATACGAGCAGTACTTC
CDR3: CASSQVPGGGYEQYF

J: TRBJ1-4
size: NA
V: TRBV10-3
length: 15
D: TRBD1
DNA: TGTGCCATCAGTGAGTCAGGACAGGGGGGTGAAAAACTGTTTTTT
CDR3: CAISESGQGGEKLFF

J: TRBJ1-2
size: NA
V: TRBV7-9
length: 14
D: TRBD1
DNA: TGTGCCAGCAGCTACGGGACAGAAGTAATTGGCTACACCTTC
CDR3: CASSYGTEVIGYTF

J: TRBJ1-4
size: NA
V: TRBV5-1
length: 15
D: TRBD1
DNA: TGCGCCAGCAGCTTGGCCCCGGGACAGGGCGAAAAACTGTTTTTT
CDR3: CASSLAPGQGEKLFF

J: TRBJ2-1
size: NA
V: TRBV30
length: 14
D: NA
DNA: TGTGCCTGGAGCGCCCGGGGAGTCTACAATGAGCAGTTCTTC
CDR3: CAWSARGVYNEQFF

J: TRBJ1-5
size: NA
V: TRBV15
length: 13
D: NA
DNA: TGTGCCACCTCGGACTTGTGGAATCAGCCCCAGCATTTT
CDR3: CATSDLWNQPQHF

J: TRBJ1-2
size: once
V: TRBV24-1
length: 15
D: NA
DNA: TGTGCCACCAGTGACCCGAGAGGGTCAGTCTATGGCTACACCTTC
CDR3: CATSDPRGSVYGYTF